There are many counts of the clone carrying this T cell receptor (beta chain). The sample is drawn from a study of metastatic and nonmetastatic thyroid tumors. For the study at large: Repertoires from malignant and benign thyroid patients were compared across blood and tumor or nodule tissue.

No treatment had been given to any patient before thyroid surgery. Germline lookup yields CDR1 MGHRA and CDR2 YSYEKL. Trimming at V came to 5 bases and at J to 5 bases, leaving 10 bases not matched to a gene. CDR3 size: 17 residues. Source study methods: Using the CDR3 differences seen across clinicopathological groups, the authors built a distant-metastasis classifier for papillary thyroid cancer, which was meant to discriminate distant-metastatic patients. Through MiXCR, TCRdb re-clonotyped the PCR reads. Here the V and J calls rest on TCRdb's processing, not on the authors' analysis. The table has about 33,000 clones, 18% seen once.

Sequenced input: blood. The sequence derives from a male donor with papillary thyroid cancer or a benign thyroid nodule (not recorded which). Some clones in this sample may be carry-over from other donors' samples. The chain links TRBV4-1 to TRBJ2-3, with 13 bases lining up with TRBD2. This chain's CDR3 is CASSSPTSGRSKDTQYF. Here the CDR3 DNA reads TGCGCCAGCAGCTCTCCGACTAGCGGGAGGTCTAAAGATACGCAGTATTTT.